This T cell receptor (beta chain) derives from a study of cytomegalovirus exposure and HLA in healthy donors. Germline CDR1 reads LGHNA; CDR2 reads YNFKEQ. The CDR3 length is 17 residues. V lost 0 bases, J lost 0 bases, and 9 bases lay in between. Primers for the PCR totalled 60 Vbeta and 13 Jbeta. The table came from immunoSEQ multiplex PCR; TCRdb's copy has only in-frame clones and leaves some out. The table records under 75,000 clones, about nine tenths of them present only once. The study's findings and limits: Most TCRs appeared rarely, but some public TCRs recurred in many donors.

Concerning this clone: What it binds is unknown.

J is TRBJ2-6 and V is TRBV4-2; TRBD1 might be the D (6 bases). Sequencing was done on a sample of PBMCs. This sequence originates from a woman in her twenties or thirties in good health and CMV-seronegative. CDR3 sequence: CASSQDIQGSGANVLTF. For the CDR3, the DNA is TGTGCCAGCAGCCAAGATATACAGGGCTCTGGGGCCAACGTCCTGACTTTC.